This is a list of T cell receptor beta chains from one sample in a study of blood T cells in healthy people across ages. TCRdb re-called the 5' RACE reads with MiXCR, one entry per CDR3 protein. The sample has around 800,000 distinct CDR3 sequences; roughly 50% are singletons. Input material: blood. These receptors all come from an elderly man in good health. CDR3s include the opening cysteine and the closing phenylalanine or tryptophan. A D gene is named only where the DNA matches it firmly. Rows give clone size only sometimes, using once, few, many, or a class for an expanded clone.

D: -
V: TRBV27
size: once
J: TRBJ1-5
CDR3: CASSPSVGPNQPQHF
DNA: TGTGCCAGCAGTCCCAGTGTAGGACCCAATCAGCCCCAGCATTTT

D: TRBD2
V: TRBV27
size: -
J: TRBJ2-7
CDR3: CASSSLGIGTSGRSGYEQYF
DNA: TGTGCCAGCAGTTCATTGGGCATTGGGACTAGCGGGAGAAGTGGCTACGAGCAGTACTTC

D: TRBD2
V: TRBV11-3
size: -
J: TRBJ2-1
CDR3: CASGTGGPYEQFF
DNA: TGTGCCAGCGGGACGGGAGGGCCCTATGAGCAGTTCTTC

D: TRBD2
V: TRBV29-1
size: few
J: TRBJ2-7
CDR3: CSVMGTSGTSYYEQYF
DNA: TGCAGCGTTATGGGGACTAGCGGGACGTCATACTACGAGCAGTACTTC

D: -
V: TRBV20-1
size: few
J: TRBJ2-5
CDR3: CSARQGRETQYF
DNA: TGCAGTGCTAGACAGGGGAGGGAGACCCAGTACTTC

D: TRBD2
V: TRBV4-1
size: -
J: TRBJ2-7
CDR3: CASSSRLARSYEQYF
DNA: TGCGCCAGCAGTTCTAGACTAGCGCGCTCCTACGAGCAGTACTTC

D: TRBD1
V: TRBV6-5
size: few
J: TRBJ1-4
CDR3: CASRPGQLLTNEKLFF
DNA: TGTGCCAGCAGACCGGGACAGTTATTAACTAATGAAAAACTGTTTTTT

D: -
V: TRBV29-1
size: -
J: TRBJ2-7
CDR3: CSVDSTGHEQYF
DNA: TGCAGCGTTGACTCCACGGGGCACGAGCAGTACTTC

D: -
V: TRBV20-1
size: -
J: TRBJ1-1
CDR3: CSARDGGKTEAFF
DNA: TGCAGTGCTAGAGACGGAGGAAAAACTGAAGCTTTCTTT

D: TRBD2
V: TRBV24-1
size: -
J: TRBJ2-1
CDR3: CATSSGDPGNEQFF
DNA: TGTGCCACCAGCAGCGGGGACCCTGGGAATGAGCAGTTCTTC

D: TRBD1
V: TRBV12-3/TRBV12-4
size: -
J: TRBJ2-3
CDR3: CASSRTGISHRDAYF
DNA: TGTGCCAGCAGTCGGACAGGGATATCCCACAGAGACGCGTATTTT

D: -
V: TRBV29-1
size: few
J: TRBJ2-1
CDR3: CSEGHNEQFF
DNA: TGCAGCGAAGGTCACAATGAGCAGTTCTTC

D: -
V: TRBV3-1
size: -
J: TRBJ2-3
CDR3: CASSQDLGPRRYAYF
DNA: TGTGCCAGCAGCCAGGATCTCGGACCGCGAAGATACGCGTATTTT

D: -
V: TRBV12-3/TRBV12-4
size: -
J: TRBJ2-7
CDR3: CASSPGRFYEQYF
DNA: TGTGCCAGCAGTCCGGGACGGTTTTACGAGCAGTACTTC

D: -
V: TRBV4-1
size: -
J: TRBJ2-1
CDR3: CASSQGLATRYNEQFF
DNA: TGCGCCAGCAGCCAAGGGTTGGCTACCCGATATAATGAGCAGTTCTTC

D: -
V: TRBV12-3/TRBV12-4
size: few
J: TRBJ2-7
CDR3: CASSTSSVHEQYF
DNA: TGTGCCAGCAGTACCTCTAGCGTCCACGAGCAGTACTTC

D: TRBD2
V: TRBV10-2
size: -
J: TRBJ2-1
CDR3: CASKSSGRASVQETQFF
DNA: TGCGCCAGCAAGTCTAGCGGGAGGGCCTCAGTCCAAGAGACCCAGTTCTTC

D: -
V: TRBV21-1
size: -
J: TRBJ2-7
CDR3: CASSDPQRYEQYF
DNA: TGTGCCAGCAGCGATCCCCAAAGGTACGAGCAGTACTTC

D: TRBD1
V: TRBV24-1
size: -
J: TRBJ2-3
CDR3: CATRGGQGRRHRYAYF
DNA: TGTGCCACCAGGGGTGGACAGGGGAGGAGGCACAGATACGCGTATTTT

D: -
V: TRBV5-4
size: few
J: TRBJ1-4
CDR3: CASSLQGARKKLFF
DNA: TGTGCCAGCAGCTTGCAAGGGGCTAGGAAAAAACTGTTTTTT

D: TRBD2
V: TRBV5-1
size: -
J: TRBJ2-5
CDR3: CASSRDYEGETQYF
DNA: TGCGCCAGCAGCCGGGACTATGAGGGAGAGACCCAGTACTTC

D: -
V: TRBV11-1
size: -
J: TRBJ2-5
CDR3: CASSLGLAWEQYF
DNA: TGTGCCAGCAGCTTAGGCCTAGCGTGGGAGCAGTACTTC

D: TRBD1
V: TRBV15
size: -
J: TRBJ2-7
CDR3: CATSRERTGASYEQYF
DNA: TGTGCCACCAGCAGAGAACGGACAGGGGCCTCCTACGAGCAGTACTTC

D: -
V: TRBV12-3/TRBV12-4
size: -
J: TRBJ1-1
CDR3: CASSLGTPSGAFF
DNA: TGTGCCAGCAGTCTCGGGACCCCCAGCGGAGCTTTCTTT

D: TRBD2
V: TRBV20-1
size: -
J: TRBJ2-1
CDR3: CSARVAASGRSYNEQFF
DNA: TGCAGTGCTAGAGTTGCGGCTAGCGGGAGATCCTACAATGAGCAGTTCTTC

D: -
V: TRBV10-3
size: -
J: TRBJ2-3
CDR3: CAISESGGTSTDTQYF
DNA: TGTGCCATCAGTGAGTCCGGCGGAACTAGCACAGATACGCAGTATTTT

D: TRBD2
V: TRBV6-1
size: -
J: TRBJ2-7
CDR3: CASKTIAGAPYEQYF
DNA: TGTGCCAGCAAAACTATAGCGGGAGCCCCCTACGAGCAGTACTTC

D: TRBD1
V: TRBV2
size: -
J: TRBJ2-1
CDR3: CASRARSGTGFNEQFF
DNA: TGTGCCAGCAGAGCACGATCCGGGACAGGGTTCAATGAGCAGTTCTTC

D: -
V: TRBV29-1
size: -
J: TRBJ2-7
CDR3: CSVGLGMNEQYF
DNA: TGCAGCGTGGGGTTGGGGATGAATGAGCAGTACTTC

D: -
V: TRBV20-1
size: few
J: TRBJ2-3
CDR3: CSARQRIRGSDTQYF
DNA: TGCAGTGCTAGACAACGGATTCGGGGCTCAGATACGCAGTATTTT

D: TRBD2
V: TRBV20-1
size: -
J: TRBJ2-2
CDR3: CSARFLAGTNTGELFF
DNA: TGCAGTGCTAGGTTCTTAGCGGGGACGAACACCGGGGAGCTGTTTTTT

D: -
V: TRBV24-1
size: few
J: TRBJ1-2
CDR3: CATSEPGTQNNYGYTF
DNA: TGTGCCACCAGTGAGCCCGGGACGCAGAATAACTATGGCTACACCTTC

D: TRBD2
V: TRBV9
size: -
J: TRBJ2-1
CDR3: CASSAGLAGGYNEQFF
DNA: TGCGCCAGCAGCGCTGGACTAGCGGGAGGGTACAATGAGCAGTTCTTC

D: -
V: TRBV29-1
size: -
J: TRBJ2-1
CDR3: CSVVGSGPYNERFF
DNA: TGCAGCGTTGTTGGCAGCGGACCCTACAATGAGCGGTTCTTC

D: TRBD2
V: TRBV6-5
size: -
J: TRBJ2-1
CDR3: CASSYAGTSDYEQFF
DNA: TGTGCCAGCAGTTACGCCGGGACTAGCGATTATGAGCAGTTCTTC

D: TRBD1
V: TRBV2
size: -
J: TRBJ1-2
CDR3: CASSEMGQGIYGYTF
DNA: TGTGCCAGCAGTGAAATGGGACAGGGGATCTATGGCTACACCTTC

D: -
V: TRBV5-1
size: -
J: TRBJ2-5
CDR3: CASSFGLSGQETQYF
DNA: TGCGCCAGCAGCTTTGGCCTTTCCGGCCAAGAGACCCAGTACTTC

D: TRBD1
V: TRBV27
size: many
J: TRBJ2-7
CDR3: CASSRTGGTYEQYF
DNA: TGTGCCAGCAGCCGGACAGGGGGAACCTACGAGCAGTACTTC

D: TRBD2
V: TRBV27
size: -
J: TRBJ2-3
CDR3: CASNRREGTDTQYF
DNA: TGTGCCAGCAACCGGCGGGAGGGGACAGATACGCAGTATTTT

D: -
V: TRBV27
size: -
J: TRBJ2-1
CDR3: CASVSSYNEQFF
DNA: TGTGCCAGCGTCTCCTCCTACAATGAGCAGTTCTTC

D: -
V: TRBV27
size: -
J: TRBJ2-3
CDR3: CASSLRVSHRYAYF
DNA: TGTGCCAGCAGTTTAAGGGTGAGCCACAGATACGCGTATTTT

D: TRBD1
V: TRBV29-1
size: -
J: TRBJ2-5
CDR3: CSVGPGQGMETQYF
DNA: TGCAGCGTTGGCCCGGGACAGGGAATGGAGACCCAGTACTTC

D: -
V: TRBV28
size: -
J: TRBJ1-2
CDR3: CASSSPRGSANGYTF
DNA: TGTGCCAGCAGCTCCCCAAGGGGTTCGGCGAACGGCTACACCTTC

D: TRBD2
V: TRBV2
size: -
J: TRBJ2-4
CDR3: CASSPLGTSGRMYF
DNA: TGTGCCAGCAGTCCCCTGGGGACTAGCGGGAGAATGTACTTC

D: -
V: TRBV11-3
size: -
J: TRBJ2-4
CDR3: CASSSPPKNIQYF
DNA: TGTGCCAGCAGCTCCCCTCCCAAAAACATTCAGTACTTC

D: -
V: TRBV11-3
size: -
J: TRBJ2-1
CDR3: CASSLTMNNEQFF
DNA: TGTGCCAGCAGCCTCACCATGAACAATGAGCAGTTCTTC

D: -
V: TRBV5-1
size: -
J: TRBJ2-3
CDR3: CANSLAPGGGTDTQYF
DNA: TGCGCCAACAGCTTGGCTCCCGGGGGCGGTACAGATACGCAGTATTTT

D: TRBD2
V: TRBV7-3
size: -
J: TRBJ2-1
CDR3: CASSLTSSGYNEQFF
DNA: TGTGCCAGCAGCTTAACTTCTAGCGGGTACAATGAGCAGTTCTTC

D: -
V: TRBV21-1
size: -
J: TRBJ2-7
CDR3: CASSKEGQGLSYEQYF
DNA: TGTGCCAGCAGCAAAGAGGGACAGGGTTTATCCTACGAGCAGTACTTC

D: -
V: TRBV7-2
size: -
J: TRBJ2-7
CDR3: CASSLAANYEQYF
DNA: TGTGCCAGCAGCTTAGCAGCCAACTACGAGCAGTACTTC

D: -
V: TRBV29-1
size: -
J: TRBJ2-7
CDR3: CSVEDRTSLYEQYF
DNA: TGCAGCGTTGAAGATCGAACCTCTCTCTACGAGCAGTACTTC

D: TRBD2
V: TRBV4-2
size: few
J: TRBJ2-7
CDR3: CASSQGPPGTSSSISEQYF
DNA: TGTGCCAGCAGCCAAGGCCCGCCCGGGACTAGCAGTTCCATTTCCGAGCAGTACTTC

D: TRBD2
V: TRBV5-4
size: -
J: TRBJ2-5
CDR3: CASSLATSGKETQYF
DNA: TGTGCCAGCAGCTTGGCAACTAGCGGGAAAGAGACCCAGTACTTC

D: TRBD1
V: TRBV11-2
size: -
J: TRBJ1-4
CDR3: CASSRPGQGNEKLFF
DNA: TGTGCCAGCAGCCGCCCGGGACAGGGAAATGAAAAACTGTTTTTT

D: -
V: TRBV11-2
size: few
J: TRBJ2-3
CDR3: CASSSLVGRTTDTQYF
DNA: TGTGCCAGCAGCTCCCTAGTGGGGCGCACCACAGATACGCAGTATTTT